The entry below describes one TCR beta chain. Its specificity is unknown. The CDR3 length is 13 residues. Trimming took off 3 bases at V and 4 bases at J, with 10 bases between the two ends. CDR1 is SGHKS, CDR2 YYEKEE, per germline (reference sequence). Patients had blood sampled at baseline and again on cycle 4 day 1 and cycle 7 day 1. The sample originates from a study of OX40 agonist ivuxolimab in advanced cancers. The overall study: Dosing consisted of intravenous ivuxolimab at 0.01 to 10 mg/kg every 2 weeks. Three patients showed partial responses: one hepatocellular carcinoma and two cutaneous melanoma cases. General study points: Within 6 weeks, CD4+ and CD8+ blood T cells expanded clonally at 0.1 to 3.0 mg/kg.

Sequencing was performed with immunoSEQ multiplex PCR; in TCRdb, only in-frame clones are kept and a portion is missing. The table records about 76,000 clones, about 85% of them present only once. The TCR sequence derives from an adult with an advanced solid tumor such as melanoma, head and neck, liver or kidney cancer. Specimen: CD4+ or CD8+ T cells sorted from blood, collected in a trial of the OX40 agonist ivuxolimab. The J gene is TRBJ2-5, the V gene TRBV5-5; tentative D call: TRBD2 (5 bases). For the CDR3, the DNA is TGTGCCAGCAGCTCCGGGGATGGAGAGACCCAGTACTTC. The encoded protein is CASSSGDGETQYF.